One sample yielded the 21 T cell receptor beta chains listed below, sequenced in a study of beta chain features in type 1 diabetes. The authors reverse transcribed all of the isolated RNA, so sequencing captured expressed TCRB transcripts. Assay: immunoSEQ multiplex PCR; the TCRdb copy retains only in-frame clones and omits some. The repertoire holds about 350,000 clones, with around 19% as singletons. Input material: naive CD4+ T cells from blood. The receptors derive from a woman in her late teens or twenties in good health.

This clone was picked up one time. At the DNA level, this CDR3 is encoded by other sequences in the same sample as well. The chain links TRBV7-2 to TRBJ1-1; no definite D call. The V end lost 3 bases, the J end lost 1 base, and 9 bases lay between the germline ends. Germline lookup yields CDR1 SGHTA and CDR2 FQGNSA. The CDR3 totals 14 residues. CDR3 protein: CASSFNRGNTEAFF. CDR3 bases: TGTGCCAGCAGCTTTAATCGGGGGAACACTGAAGCTTTCTTT.

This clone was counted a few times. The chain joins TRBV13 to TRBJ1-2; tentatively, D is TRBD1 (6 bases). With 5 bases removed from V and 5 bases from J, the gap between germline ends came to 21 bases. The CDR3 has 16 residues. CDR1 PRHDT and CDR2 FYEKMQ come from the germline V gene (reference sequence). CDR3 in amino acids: CASSEVRGGQRYGYTF. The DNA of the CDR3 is TGTGCCAGCAGCGAAGTCCGGGGGGGGCAGAGGTATGGCTACACCTTC.

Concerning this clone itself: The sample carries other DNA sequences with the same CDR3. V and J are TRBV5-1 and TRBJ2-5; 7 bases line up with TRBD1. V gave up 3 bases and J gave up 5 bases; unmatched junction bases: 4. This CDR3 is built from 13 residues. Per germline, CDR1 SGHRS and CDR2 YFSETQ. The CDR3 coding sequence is TGCGCCAGCAGCTCTGGGACAGCGGAGACCCAGTACTTC. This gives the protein CASSSGTAETQYF.

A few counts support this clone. CDR3 DNA: TGTGCCAGCAGTCCCGTGGGTGTACAGGGTGGGGCTTTCTTT. This gives the protein CASSPVGVQGGAFF. The chain is built from TRBV27 and TRBJ1-1, with a possible D match to TRBD1 (6 bases). CDR3 length: 14 amino acids. Trimming cost V 5 bases and J 11 bases, with 21 bases left between them. The germline V gene has CDR1 MNHEY and CDR2 SMNVEV (reference sequence).

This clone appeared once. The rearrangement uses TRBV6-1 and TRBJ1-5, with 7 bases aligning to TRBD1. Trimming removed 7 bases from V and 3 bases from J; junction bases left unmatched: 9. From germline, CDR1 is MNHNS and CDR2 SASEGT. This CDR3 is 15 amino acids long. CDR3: CASTSDRVVNQPQHF. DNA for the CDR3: TGTGCCAGCACTTCAGACAGGGTAGTCAATCAGCCCCAGCATTTT.

The CDR3 region has the DNA TGTGCCAGCAGCTCCTGGACAGGGAAAGAGACCCAGTACTTC. Translation: CASSSWTGKETQYF. The chain has TRBV11-2 and TRBJ2-5; TRBD1 matches at 8 bases. The CDR3 consists of 14 residues. After removal of 4 bases from V and 3 bases from J, the junction contained 4 bases not matched to a gene. Per germline, CDR1 SGHAT and CDR2 FQNNGV.

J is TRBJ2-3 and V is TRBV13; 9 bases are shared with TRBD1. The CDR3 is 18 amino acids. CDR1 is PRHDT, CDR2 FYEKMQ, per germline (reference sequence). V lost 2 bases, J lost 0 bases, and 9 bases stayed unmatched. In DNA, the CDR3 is TGTGCCAGCAGCTTAAAGATGTGGGACAGGGCTAGCACAGATACGCAGTATTTT. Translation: CASSLKMWDRASTDTQYF.

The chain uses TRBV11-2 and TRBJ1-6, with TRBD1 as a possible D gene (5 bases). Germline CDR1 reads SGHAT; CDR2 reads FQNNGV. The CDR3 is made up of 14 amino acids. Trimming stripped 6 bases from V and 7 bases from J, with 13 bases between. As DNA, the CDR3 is TGTGCCAGCAGACGTACAGGCCTGAATTCACCCCTCCACTTT. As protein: CASRRTGLNSPLHF.

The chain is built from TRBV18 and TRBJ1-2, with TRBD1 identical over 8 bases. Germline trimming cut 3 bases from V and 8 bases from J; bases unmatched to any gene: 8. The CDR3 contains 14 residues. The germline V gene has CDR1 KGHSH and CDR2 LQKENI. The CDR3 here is CASSPRQGLEGYTF. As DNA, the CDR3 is TGTGCCAGCTCACCGAGACAGGGGCTCGAGGGCTACACCTTC.

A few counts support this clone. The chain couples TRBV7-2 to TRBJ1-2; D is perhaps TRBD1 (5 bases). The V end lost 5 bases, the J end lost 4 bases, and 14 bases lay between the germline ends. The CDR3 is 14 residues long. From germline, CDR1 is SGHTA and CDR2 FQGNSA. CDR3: CASSVDTLGYGYTF. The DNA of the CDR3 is TGTGCCAGCAGCGTGGACACTCTAGGCTATGGCTACACCTTC.

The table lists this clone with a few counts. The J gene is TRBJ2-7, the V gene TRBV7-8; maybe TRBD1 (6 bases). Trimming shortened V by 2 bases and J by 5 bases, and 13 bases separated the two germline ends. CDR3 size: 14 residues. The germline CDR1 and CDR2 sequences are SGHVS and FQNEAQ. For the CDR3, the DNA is TGTGCCAGCAGCTTATCACAGGGAAGTAACGAGCAGTACTTC. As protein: CASSLSQGSNEQYF.

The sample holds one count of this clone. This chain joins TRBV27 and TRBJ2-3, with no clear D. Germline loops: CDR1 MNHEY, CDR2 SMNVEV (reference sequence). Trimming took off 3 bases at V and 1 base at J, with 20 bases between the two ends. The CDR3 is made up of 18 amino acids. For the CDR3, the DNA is TGTGCCAGCAGTTTTGCCCGATTTCGTGCCACTGGCACAGATACGCAGTATTTT. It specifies CASSFARFRATGTDTQYF.

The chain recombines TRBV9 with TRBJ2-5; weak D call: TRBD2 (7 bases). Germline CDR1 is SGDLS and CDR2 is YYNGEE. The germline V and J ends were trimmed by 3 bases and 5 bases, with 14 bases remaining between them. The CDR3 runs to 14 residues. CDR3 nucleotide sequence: TGTGCCAGCAGCGACCGGGGGGCCGGGGAGACCCAGTACTTC. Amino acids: CASSDRGAGETQYF.

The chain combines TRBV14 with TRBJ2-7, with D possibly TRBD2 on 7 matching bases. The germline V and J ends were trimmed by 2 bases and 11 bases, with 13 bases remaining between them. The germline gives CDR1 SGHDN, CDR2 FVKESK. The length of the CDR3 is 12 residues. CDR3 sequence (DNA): TGTGCCAGCAGCCAAAAGGAAGGGGGGGAGTACTTC. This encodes CASSQKEGGEYF.

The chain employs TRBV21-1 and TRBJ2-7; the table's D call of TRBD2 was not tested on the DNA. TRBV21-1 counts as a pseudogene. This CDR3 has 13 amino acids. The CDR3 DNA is TGTGCCAGCGAAAAGGGACTAGCCCGCGAGCAGTACTTC. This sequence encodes CASEKGLAREQYF.

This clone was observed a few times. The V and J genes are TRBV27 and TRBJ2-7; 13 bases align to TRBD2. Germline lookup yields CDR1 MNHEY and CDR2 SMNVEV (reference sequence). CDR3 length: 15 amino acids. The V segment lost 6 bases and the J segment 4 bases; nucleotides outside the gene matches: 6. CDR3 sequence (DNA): TGTGCCAGCAGGGCCCGGACTAGCGGGAGTTACGAGCAGTACTTC. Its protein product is CASRARTSGSYEQYF.

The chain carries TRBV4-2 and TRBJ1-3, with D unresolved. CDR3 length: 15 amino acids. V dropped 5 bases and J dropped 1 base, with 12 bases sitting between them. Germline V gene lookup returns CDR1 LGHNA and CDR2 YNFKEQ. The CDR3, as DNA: TGTGCCAGCAGCGAAGGAGGCGGATCTGGAAACACCATATATTTT. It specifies CASSEGGGSGNTIYF.

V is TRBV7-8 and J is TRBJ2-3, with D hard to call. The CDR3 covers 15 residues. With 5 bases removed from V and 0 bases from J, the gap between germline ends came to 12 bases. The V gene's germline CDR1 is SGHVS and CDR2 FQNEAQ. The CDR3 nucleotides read TGTGCCAGCAGCCTAATCCCTACTAGCACAGATACGCAGTATTTT. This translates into CASSLIPTSTDTQYF.

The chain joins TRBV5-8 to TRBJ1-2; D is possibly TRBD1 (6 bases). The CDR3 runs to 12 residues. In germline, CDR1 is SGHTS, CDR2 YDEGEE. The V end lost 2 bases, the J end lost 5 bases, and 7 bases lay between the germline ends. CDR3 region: CASSLQGYGYTF. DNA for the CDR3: TGTGCCAGCAGCTTACAGGGTTATGGCTACACCTTC.

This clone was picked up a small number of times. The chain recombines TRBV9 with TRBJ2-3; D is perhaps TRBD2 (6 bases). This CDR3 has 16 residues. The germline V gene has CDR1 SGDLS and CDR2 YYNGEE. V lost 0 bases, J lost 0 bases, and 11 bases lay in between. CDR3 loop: CASSVALRDSTDTQYF. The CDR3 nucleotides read TGTGCCAGCAGCGTAGCGTTGCGGGACAGCACAGATACGCAGTATTTT.

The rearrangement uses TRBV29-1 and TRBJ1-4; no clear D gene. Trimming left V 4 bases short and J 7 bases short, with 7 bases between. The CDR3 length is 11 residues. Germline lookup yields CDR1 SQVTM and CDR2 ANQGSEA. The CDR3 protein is CSVARSEKLFF. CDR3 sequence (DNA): TGCAGCGTTGCTCGGAGTGAAAAACTGTTTTTT.